The sequence of this TCR beta chain was determined in a study of T cells in Graves' hyperthyroidism and ophthalmopathy. This clonotype was recorded many times. Researchers took RNA transcripts and amplified the TCR beta CDR3 regions from them. The TCR CDR3 first-round RT-PCR relied on the HTBI primer set. One entry per CDR3 protein, called by TCRdb with MiXCR from the multiplex PCR reads. The repertoire holds hundreds of thousands of distinct CDR3 sequences, with about 15% as singletons. CDR1 is SGHVS and CDR2 is FQNEAQ in the germline V gene. The CDR3 has 13 amino acids. V was pared by 5 bases and J by 5 bases, with 12 bases between.

This TCR was recovered from a woman aged 18-29 years with Graves' hyperthyroidism. Sequencing used blood. V usage is TRBV7-8 and J usage is TRBJ1-1, with D perhaps matching TRBD1 (5 bases). The CDR3 DNA sequence: TGTGCCAGCAGCCCGGGGGGGGAGACTGAAGCTTTCTTT. This encodes CASSPGGETEAFF.